This T cell receptor (beta chain) was captured in a study of CD8 T cells in Susac syndrome. RNA amounts of about 0.5 to 1 ug underwent reverse transcription with random hexamers. An immunoSEQ multiplex PCR amplified TCR beta CDR3 over 54 Vbeta and 13 Jbeta. MiXCR was run by TCRdb on the immunoSEQ multiplex PCR reads, yielding one entry per CDR3 protein. The sample lists about 210,000 distinct CDR3 sequences, roughly 94% occurring once. The germline V and J ends were trimmed by 3 bases and 5 bases, with 7 bases remaining between them. This CDR3 has 11 amino acids. CDR1 DFQATT and CDR2 SNEGSKA come from the germline V gene (reference sequence).

The chain combines TRBV20-1 with TRBJ2-5; no firm D call. This receptor was taken from a human donor in good health. Sequenced input: CD4+ T cells from PBMCs. The CDR3 here is CSASLDETQYF. The CDR3 DNA follows: TGCAGTGCTAGTCTTGACGAGACCCAGTACTTC.